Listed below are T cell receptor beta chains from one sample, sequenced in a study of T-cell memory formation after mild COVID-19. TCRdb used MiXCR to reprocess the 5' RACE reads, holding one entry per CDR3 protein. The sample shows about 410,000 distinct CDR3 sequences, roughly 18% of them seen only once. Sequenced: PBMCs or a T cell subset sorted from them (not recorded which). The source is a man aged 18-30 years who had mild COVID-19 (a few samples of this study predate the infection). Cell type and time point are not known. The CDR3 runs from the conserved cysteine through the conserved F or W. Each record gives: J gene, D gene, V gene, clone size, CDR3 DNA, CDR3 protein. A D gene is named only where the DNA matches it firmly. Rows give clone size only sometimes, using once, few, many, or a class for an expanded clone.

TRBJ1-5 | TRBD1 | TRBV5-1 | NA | TGCGCCAGCAGCAACGAACAGGGGGGACAGCCCCAGCATTTT | CASSNEQGGQPQHF
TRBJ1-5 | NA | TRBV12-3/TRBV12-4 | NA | TGTGCCAGCAGTTTCTACAGGAGCAATCAGCCCCAGCATTTT | CASSFYRSNQPQHF
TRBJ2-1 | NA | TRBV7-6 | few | TGTGCCAGCAGCTTCTCCTCAGGGTACAATGAGCAGTTCTTC | CASSFSSGYNEQFF
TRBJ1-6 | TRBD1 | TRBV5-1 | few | TGCGCCAGCAGCGGGACAGGAGCTAATTCACCCCTCCACTTT | CASSGTGANSPLHF
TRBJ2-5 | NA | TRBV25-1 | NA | TGTGCCAGCAGTGAAGTTCATCAAGAGACCCAGTACTTC | CASSEVHQETQYF
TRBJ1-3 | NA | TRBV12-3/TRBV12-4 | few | TGTGCCAGCAGTTTAGTCAGAGGAAACACCATATATTTT | CASSLVRGNTIYF
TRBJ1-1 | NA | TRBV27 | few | TGTGCCAGCGCTGGGGGTGTTGAAGCTTTCTTT | CASAGGVEAFF
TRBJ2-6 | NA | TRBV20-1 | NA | TGCAGTGCTAGAGATCCCGGGGCTGGGGCCAACGTCCTGACTTTC | CSARDPGAGANVLTF
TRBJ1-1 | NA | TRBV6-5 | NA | TGTGCCAGCAGTTACTGGGGGGCGCGGGGCACTGAAGCTTTCTTT | CASSYWGARGTEAFF
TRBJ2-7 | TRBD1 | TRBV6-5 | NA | TGTGCCAGCAGTACGACCGGGACAGGGGCCTACGAGCAGTACTTC | CASSTTGTGAYEQYF
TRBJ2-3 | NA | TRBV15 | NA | TGTGCCACCAGCAGAGATCTGTGGGTTTCGGAAGATACGCAGTATTTT | CATSRDLWVSEDTQYF
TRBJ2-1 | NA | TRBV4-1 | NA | TGCGCCAGCAGCCCCCGCGATGGGGTAGCCTACAATGAGCAGTTCTTC | CASSPRDGVAYNEQFF
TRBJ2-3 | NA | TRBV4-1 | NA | TGCGCCAGCGCATTGCGAGATACGCAGTATTTT | CASALRDTQYF
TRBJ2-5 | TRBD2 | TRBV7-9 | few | TGTGCCAGCAGCGCACCTGGACTAGCGGGGGGGCCGCAAGAGACCCAGTACTTC | CASSAPGLAGGPQETQYF
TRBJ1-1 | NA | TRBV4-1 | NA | TGCGCCAGCAGCCAAGATCAATTGGGGGCTGGGACTGAAGCTTTCTTT | CASSQDQLGAGTEAFF
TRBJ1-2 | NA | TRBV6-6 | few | TGTGCCAGCAGTTACGCAGGGGAGGACTATGGCTACACCTTC | CASSYAGEDYGYTF
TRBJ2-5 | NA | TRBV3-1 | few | TGTGCCAGCAGCCGCCCGCCGGGGGTCAGAGAGACCCAGTACTTC | CASSRPPGVRETQYF
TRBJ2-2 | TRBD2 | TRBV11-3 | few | TGTGCCAGCAGCTTAGGTTTCCGGGGGGACACCGGGGAGCTGTTTTTT | CASSLGFRGDTGELFF
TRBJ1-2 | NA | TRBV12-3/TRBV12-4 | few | TGTGCCAGCAGTTCTCCAGGGATGGGCTACACCTTC | CASSSPGMGYTF
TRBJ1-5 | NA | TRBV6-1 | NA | TGTGCCAGAAGTCCCGACAGCAATCAGCCCCAGCATTTT | CARSPDSNQPQHF
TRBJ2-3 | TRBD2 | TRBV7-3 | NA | TGTGCCAGCAGCGGTGGTAGCGGGGGGGTGGATACGCAGTATTTT | CASSGGSGGVDTQYF
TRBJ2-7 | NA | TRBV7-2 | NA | TGTGCCAGCAGCTTTTTCCACGAGCAGTACTTC | CASSFFHEQYF
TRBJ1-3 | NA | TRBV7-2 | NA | TGTGCCAGCAGCTTAGGTGGCGGAGGAAACACCATATATTTT | CASSLGGGGNTIYF
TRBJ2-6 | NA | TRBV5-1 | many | TGCGCCAGCAGCTTGGCCCAGGGGACTGGGGCCAACGTCCTGACTTTC | CASSLAQGTGANVLTF
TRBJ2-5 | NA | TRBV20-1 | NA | TGCAGTGCTAGAGACCCCAGGTCGGGGACCCAGTACTTC | CSARDPRSGTQYF
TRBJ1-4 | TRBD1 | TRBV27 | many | TGTGCCAGCAGTTCCACCCTTCTGGGGACAGGTCAGAAACTGTTTTTT | CASSSTLLGTGQKLFF
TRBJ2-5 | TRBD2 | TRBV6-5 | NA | TGTGCCAGCAGTTCCCTAGGGACTAGCGAACAAGAGACCCAGTACTTC | CASSSLGTSEQETQYF
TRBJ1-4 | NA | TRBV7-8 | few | TGTGCCAGCAGCCCCCAGGACTCGGTATACGAAAAACTGTTTTTT | CASSPQDSVYEKLFF
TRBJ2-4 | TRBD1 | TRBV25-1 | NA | TGTGCCAGCAGTGCCCCCCCCGGGACAGGGGTAAACATTCAGTACTTC | CASSAPPGTGVNIQYF
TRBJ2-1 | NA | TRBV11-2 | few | TGTGCCAGCAGTTCCCCCCTCGGGGTTTACAATGAGCAGTTCTTC | CASSSPLGVYNEQFF
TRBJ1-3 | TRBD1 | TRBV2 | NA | TGTGCCAGCAGTGTGACAGGGGGAGGCTCTGGAAACACCATATATTTT | CASSVTGGGSGNTIYF
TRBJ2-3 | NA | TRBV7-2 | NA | TGTGCCAGCAGCGGTACAGGCGGCTCATATACGCAGTATTTT | CASSGTGGSYTQYF
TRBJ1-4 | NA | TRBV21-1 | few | TGTGCCACCGACAGAGCAACTAATGAAAAACTGTTTTTT | CATDRATNEKLFF
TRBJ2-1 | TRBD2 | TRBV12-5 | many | TGTGCTAGTGGGCGGGGGTCTATGAATGAGCAGTTCTTC | CASGRGSMNEQFF
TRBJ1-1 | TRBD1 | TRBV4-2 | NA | TGTGCCAGCAGCCAAGCAGGACAGGTAAACACTGAAGCTTTCTTT | CASSQAGQVNTEAFF
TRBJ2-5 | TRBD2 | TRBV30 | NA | TGTGCCTGGAGTCCTGGACTAGGAGGGGCGGAGACCCAGTACTTC | CAWSPGLGGAETQYF
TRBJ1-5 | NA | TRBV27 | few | TGTGCCAGCAGTCCTTATAAGGGGGGAGGGTGGCAGCCCCAGCATTTT | CASSPYKGGGWQPQHF
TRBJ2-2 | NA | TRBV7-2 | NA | TGTGCCAGCAGCCCCAGGGTTTTCGCGAACACCGGGGAGCTGTTTTTT | CASSPRVFANTGELFF
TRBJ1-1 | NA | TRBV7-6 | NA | TGTGCCAGCAGCTCGCCAGGGGATGGAAACACTGAAGCTTTCTTT | CASSSPGDGNTEAFF
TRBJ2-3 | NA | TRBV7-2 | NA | TGTGCCAGCAGCCAGGATCCGATCGGAGATACGCAGTATTTT | CASSQDPIGDTQYF
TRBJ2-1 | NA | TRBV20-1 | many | TGCAGTGCTAGGGCAGACAATGAGCAGTTCTTC | CSARADNEQFF
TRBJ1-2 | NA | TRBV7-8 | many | TGTGCCAGCAGCTTAGCGGCAGGCACGTATCCTGGCTACACCTTC | CASSLAAGTYPGYTF
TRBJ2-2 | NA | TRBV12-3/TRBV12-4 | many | TGTGCCAGCAGTTCGAGCTACACCGGGGAGCTGTTTTTT | CASSSSYTGELFF
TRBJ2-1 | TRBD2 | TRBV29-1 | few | TGCAGCGTTGCGAGCGGGGGGGATGAGCAGTTCTTC | CSVASGGDEQFF
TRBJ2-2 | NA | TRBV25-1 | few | TGTGCCTTAAGGACGGTGAACACCGGGGAGCTGTTTTTT | CALRTVNTGELFF
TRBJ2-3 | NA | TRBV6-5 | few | TGTGCCAGCAGTTACACGGGGATCTACTCAGATACGCAGTATTTT | CASSYTGIYSDTQYF
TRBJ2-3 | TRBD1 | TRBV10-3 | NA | TGTGCCATCAGTGAACCGGGACAGGGGGGGACTAGCACAGATACGCAGTATTTT | CAISEPGQGGTSTDTQYF
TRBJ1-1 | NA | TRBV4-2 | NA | TGTGCCAGCAGCCAAGATTCAGGGTTGGGTGAAGCTTTCTTT | CASSQDSGLGEAFF
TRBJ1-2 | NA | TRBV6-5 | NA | TGTGCCAGCAGTTACTCGATCCTGGGGGATACTTATGGCTACACCTTC | CASSYSILGDTYGYTF
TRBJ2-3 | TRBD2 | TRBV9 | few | TGTGCCAGCAGCCCCCGACTAGCGGGGGAAACAGATACGCAGTATTTT | CASSPRLAGETDTQYF
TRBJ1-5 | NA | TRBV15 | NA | TGTGCCACCAGCAGAGGGGGTCAGCCCCAGCATTTT | CATSRGGQPQHF
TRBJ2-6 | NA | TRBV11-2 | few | TGTGCCAGCAGCTCTAGCATATTCTGGGCCTCTGGGGCCAACGTCCTGACTTTC | CASSSSIFWASGANVLTF
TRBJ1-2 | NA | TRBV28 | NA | TGTGCCAGCAGTTTTACGATTAACTATGGCTACACCTTC | CASSFTINYGYTF
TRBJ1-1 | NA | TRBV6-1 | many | TGTGCCAGCAGTCCCGGAAAGAACACTGAAGCTTTCTTT | CASSPGKNTEAFF
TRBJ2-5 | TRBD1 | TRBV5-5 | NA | TGTGCCAGCAGAAGCGGGACAGGGGGACCGGGTGAGACCCAGTACTTC | CASRSGTGGPGETQYF
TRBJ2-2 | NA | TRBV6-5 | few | TGTGCCAGTGGGCTTGGGGTTAGGAACGGGGAGCTGTTTTTT | CASGLGVRNGELFF
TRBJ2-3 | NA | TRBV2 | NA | TGTGCCAGCAGTGACAGATCGCCGGTAGATACGCAGTATTTT | CASSDRSPVDTQYF
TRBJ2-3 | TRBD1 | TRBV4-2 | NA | TGTGCCAGCAGCCAAGACCCGGACAGGAGCACAGATACGCAGTATTTT | CASSQDPDRSTDTQYF
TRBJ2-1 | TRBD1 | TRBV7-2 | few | TGTGCCAGCAGCTTAGTTGGGACAGGACCTTTGCTGTTCTTC | CASSLVGTGPLLFF
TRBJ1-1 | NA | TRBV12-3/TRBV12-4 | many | TGTGCCAGTCGGATTATGAACACTGAAGCTTTCTTT | CASRIMNTEAFF